This is a list of T cell receptor beta chains from one sample in a study of blood T cell repertoires in COVID-19. TCRdb's table, derived via immunoSEQ multiplex PCR, lists solely in-frame clones and lacks some. The sample lists 250,000 or so clones; less than 95% were seen once. Input material: PBMCs or T cells enriched from blood (not recorded which). These TCRs come from a man aged 35 to 55 who had been exposed to COVID-19. CDR3s include the opening cysteine and the closing phenylalanine or tryptophan. A D gene is named only where the DNA matches it firmly. The listing skips clone size in some rows; elsewhere it reads once, few, many or a size class.

d_call | clone_size | cdr3_length | j_call | v_call | cdr3_aa | cdr3_nt
TRBD1 | NA | 13 | TRBJ1-5 | TRBV28 | CATGQGKNQPQHF | TGTGCCACCGGACAGGGGAAAAATCAGCCCCAGCATTTT
NA | NA | 14 | TRBJ1-6 | TRBV7-9 | CASSLEVDYSPLHF | TGTGCCAGCAGCTTAGAGGTAGACTATTCACCCCTCCACTTT
NA | NA | 18 | TRBJ2-1 | TRBV9 | CASSVGGGAYLQNNEQFF | TGTGCCAGCAGCGTAGGAGGCGGGGCCTATTTACAGAACAATGAGCAGTTCTTC
NA | NA | 12 | TRBJ2-1 | TRBV29-1 | CSVPTGRERQFF | TGCAGCGTGCCCACGGGGCGGGAACGGCAGTTCTTC
NA | few | 13 | TRBJ2-2 | TRBV28 | CASSLTEPGELFF | TGTGCCAGCAGTTTAACTGAGCCCGGGGAGCTGTTTTTT
TRBD2 | NA | 15 | TRBJ2-3 | TRBV28 | CASSLVAGGTDTQYF | TGTGCCAGCAGTTTAGTAGCGGGAGGCACAGATACGCAGTATTTT
TRBD1 | NA | 14 | TRBJ1-6 | TRBV27 | CASRQGQGATPLHF | TGTGCCAGCAGGCAGGGACAGGGGGCTACACCCCTCCACTTT
NA | NA | 13 | TRBJ1-2 | TRBV2 | CASSELGADGYTF | TGTGCCAGCAGTGAATTAGGGGCGGACGGCTACACCTTC
NA | NA | 13 | TRBJ2-7 | TRBV5-1 | CASSLLQTYEQYF | TGCGCCAGCAGCTTGCTTCAGACCTACGAGCAGTACTTC
NA | NA | 13 | TRBJ1-3 | TRBV5-1 | CASSLGHRNTIYF | TGCGCCAGCAGTTTGGGGCATAGAAACACCATATATTTT
TRBD1 | NA | 16 | TRBJ2-5 | TRBV24-1 | CATSDPRGTQGETQYF | TGTGCCACCAGTGACCCCAGGGGGACCCAAGGGGAGACCCAGTACTTC
TRBD1 | NA | 14 | TRBJ2-1 | TRBV29-1 | CSVPGQGYYNEQFF | TGCAGCGTTCCTGGACAGGGTTACTACAATGAGCAGTTCTTC
TRBD1 | NA | 15 | TRBJ1-1 | TRBV5-4 | CASSPQGARSTEAFF | TGTGCCAGCAGCCCACAGGGGGCGCGAAGCACTGAAGCTTTCTTT
NA | NA | 15 | TRBJ1-5 | TRBV27 | CASRTLANSNQPQHF | TGTGCCAGCAGAACCCTGGCAAATAGCAATCAGCCCCAGCATTTT
NA | NA | 13 | TRBJ1-5 | TRBV2 | CASSRDSNQPQHF | TGTGCCAGCAGTCGGGATAGCAATCAGCCCCAGCATTTT
TRBD2 | NA | 13 | TRBJ2-7 | TRBV5-4 | CASSLGLANEQYF | TGTGCCAGCAGCTTGGGACTAGCTAACGAGCAGTACTTC
NA | NA | 14 | TRBJ1-5 | TRBV7-2 | CASSLYGESQPQHF | TGTGCCAGCAGCTTGTACGGGGAAAGCCAGCCCCAGCATTTT
NA | NA | 12 | TRBJ1-1 | TRBV5-4 | CASSLWQFEAFF | TGTGCCAGCAGCTTGTGGCAATTTGAAGCTTTCTTT
NA | NA | 19 | TRBJ2-4 | TRBV5-1 | CASSLGSGVRELAKNIQYF | TGCGCCAGCAGCTTGGGTTCGGGGGTTAGGGAGCTAGCCAAAAACATTCAGTACTTC
TRBD1 | NA | 15 | TRBJ1-3 | TRBV28 | CASSLGGTASNTIYF | TGTGCCAGCAGTTTAGGTGGGACAGCGAGCAACACCATATATTTT
NA | NA | 13 | TRBJ1-1 | TRBV29-1 | CSATTPSGTEAFF | TGCAGCGCAACGACACCCAGCGGGACTGAAGCTTTCTTT
NA | NA | 19 | TRBJ2-6 | TRBV23-1 | CASSQGTRILLSGANVLTF | TGCGCCAGCAGTCAAGGGACACGGATCCTACTCTCTGGGGCCAACGTCCTGACTTTC
NA | NA | 14 | TRBJ1-4 | TRBV6-5 | CASSPRDTNEKLFF | TGTGCCAGCAGTCCCCGGGATACTAATGAAAAACTGTTTTTT
TRBD1 | NA | 14 | TRBJ2-7 | TRBV28 | CASSPSGQVSEQYF | TGTGCCAGCAGCCCGTCGGGACAGGTTTCCGAGCAGTACTTC
NA | few | 13 | TRBJ2-2 | TRBV13 | CASSNRASGELFF | TGTGCCAGCAGTAACAGGGCGTCGGGGGAGCTGTTTTTT
TRBD2 | NA | 14 | TRBJ2-7 | TRBV5-6 | CASSRTSGDYEQYF | TGTGCCAGCAGTCGGACTAGCGGGGACTACGAGCAGTACTTC